These 12 T cell receptor beta chains originate from one sample sequenced in a study of vaccination and CD4 T cells after COVID-19. The treatment is: roughly ten-day PBMC culture with coronavirus spike peptide pools or control peptides (ViraFEST assay). These TCRs' antigens remain unknown. Researchers used the Oncomine TCR Beta short-read assay to sequence DNA from cultured CD4+ T cells. TCRdb re-called the PCR reads through MiXCR, storing one row per CDR3 protein. Of around 20,000 distinct CDR3 sequences listed, 40% were seen once; the top ten hold more than 7.5%. The material was CD4+ T cells from blood, cultured in vitro, obtained after SARS-CoV-2 vaccination. Source of these receptors: a human donor who had recovered from COVID-19.

V gene TRBV20-1 combines with J gene TRBJ2-3; 10 positions agree with TRBD2. CDR3 length equals 15 residues. Germline values: CDR1 DFQATT, CDR2 SNEGSKA (reference sequence). The junction had 9 bases not matched to a gene; V was cut back by 5 bases and J by 4 bases. The CDR3 is CSAALSGGAADTQYF. The CDR3 nucleotides are TGCAGTGCTGCCCTCAGCGGGGGGGCCGCAGATACGCAGTATTTT.

J is TRBJ1-3 and V is TRBV7-2; D is possibly TRBD1 (6 bases). Trimming cost V 1 base and J 0 bases, with 10 bases left between them. The CDR3 has 16 residues. CDR1 is SGHTA, CDR2 FQGNSA, per germline. The CDR3 spells CASSLDGQFSGNTIYF. The DNA of the CDR3 is TGTGCCAGCAGCTTAGACGGACAGTTCTCTGGAAACACCATATATTTT. Full variable domain (rest looked up from reference TRBV7-2 and TRBJ1-3): GAGVSQSPSNKVTEKGKDVELRCDPISGHTALYWYRQSLGQGLEFLIYFQGNSAPDKSGLPSDRFSAERTGGSVSTLTIQRTQQEDSAVYLCASSLDGQFSGNTIYFGEGSWLTVV.

Only a few counts were recorded for this clonotype. The V gene is TRBV27, the J gene TRBJ1-2; D uncertain. V was shortened by 8 bases and J by 1 base, with 11 bases between the two germline ends. Germline V gives CDR1 MNHEY, CDR2 SMNVEV (reference sequence). CDR3 length equals 13 residues. The CDR3 bases are TGTGCCAGCCGCCGCAACAGTAACTATGGCTACACCTTC. Amino acid sequence: CASRRNSNYGYTF.

This chain connects TRBV27 to TRBJ2-3, with D possibly TRBD1 on 5 matching bases. Trimming pared 6 bases from V and 2 bases from J, leaving 9 bases between. Germline lookup yields CDR1 MNHEY and CDR2 SMNVEV (reference sequence). The CDR3 spans 13 residues. The CDR3 loop reads CASSLQVTDTQYF. DNA for the CDR3: TGTGCCAGCAGCCTACAGGTCACAGATACGCAGTATTTT.

V gene TRBV15 combines with J gene TRBJ2-1; 7 nucleotides align to TRBD2. Germline V gives CDR1 LNHNV, CDR2 YYDKDF (reference sequence). The length of the CDR3 is 16 residues. J gave up 8 bases and V 3 bases, and 13 bases lay outside the gene matches. In nucleotides, the CDR3 is TGTGCCACCAGCAGGGAGAGCGGGAATCTTCGGGATGAGCAGTTCTTC. Translated: CATSRESGNLRDEQFF.

This clonotype was seen only a few times. The gene calls are TRBV20-1 and TRBJ2-7, with D possibly matching TRBD2 (7 bases). The V gene lost 6 bases and the J gene lost 6 bases, with 21 bases spanning the gap. The germline gives CDR1 DFQATT, CDR2 SNEGSKA (reference sequence). The length of the CDR3 is 14 residues. CDR3 region: CSAGTTPGAGEQYF. CDR3 DNA: TGCAGTGCAGGGACTACACCAGGGGCGGGCGAGCAGTACTTC.

This clonotype occurred a few times. V usage is TRBV7-2 and J usage is TRBJ1-3; D gene unclear. Per the germline V gene, CDR1 is SGHTA and CDR2 is FQGNSA. The CDR3 is 15 residues long. Trimming stripped 3 bases from V and 0 bases from J, with 9 bases between. This CDR3 reads CASSLARGSGNTIYF. CDR3 DNA sequence: TGTGCCAGCAGCTTGGCCCGAGGCTCTGGAAACACCATATATTTT.

Notes on this clonotype: The conserved phenylalanine or tryptophan normally closing the CDR3 is absent here, so this likely arose from a read error. This chain links TRBV7-8 with TRBJ2-5; either TRBD1 or TRBD2 may supply D (5 bases each). V was cut by 5 bases and J by 4 bases, with 17 bases left in between. Per the germline V gene, CDR1 is SGHVS and CDR2 is FQNEAQ. There are 15 residues in the CDR3. CDR3 DNA sequence: TGTGCCAGCAGCGTAAACGGACTCCAGGGAGAGACCCAGTACTCC. Protein product: CASSVNGLQGETQYS.

The sample holds a few counts of this clonotype. The J gene is TRBJ2-1, the V gene TRBV6-2 or TRBV6-3; 11 nucleotides match TRBD2. The CDR3 spans 15 residues. Germline CDR1 is MNHEY and CDR2 is SVGEGT. J lost 2 bases, V lost 6 bases, and 3 bases had no gene match. CDR3 sequence reads: CASRLAGGPYNEQFF. DNA for the CDR3: TGTGCCAGCAGGCTAGCGGGGGGCCCCTACAATGAGCAGTTCTTC.

The gene calls are TRBV9 and TRBJ2-3; 14 bases fit TRBD2. Unmatched junction bases numbered 15, after V lost 5 bases and J lost 4 bases. Germline-derived CDR1 and CDR2 are SGDLS and YYNGEE. This CDR3 contains 19 residues. CDR3 sequence: CASSPGTSGSRRFPDTQYF. In DNA form, the CDR3 reads TGTGCCAGCAGTCCCGGGACTAGCGGGAGTAGGAGGTTCCCAGATACGCAGTATTTT.

This clonotype was picked up a small number of times. CDR3 DNA: TGTGCCAGTATAGGGCGACAGGGTGACAACACCTTC. Translation gives CASIGRQGDNTF. This sequence joins TRBV19 and TRBJ1-2; 7 positions agree with TRBD1. V trimming: 7 bases; J trimming: 12 bases; junction bases outside the gene matches: 11. This CDR3 has 12 residues. Germline CDR1 reads LNHDA; CDR2 reads SQIVND (reference sequence).

V gene TRBV5-1 combines with J gene TRBJ2-5; perhaps TRBD2 as D (7 bases). The CDR3 spans 16 residues. Germline-derived CDR1 and CDR2 are SGHRS and YFSETQ. Between the trimmed V and J ends, which lost 0 bases and 1 base, there was a span of 13 bases. The CDR3 bases are TGCGCCAGCAGCTTGGCCTGGGGGGGGGCCCAAGAGACCCAGTACTTC. Translated, it gives CASSLAWGGAQETQYF.